The clone carrying this TCR beta chain was observed a handful of times. Its antigen is not identified. PCR primers comprised 60 Vbeta and 13 Jbeta primers. Generated by immunoSEQ multiplex PCR, the TCRdb table keeps only in-frame clones and is missing some. The table has about 90,000 clones, roughly 66% seen once. This sample is drawn from a study of cytomegalovirus exposure and HLA in healthy donors. Study observations and caveats: Common viral pathogens seemed, in a later analysis, to connect with several of the most significant clusters. Earlier results showed most TCR beta V segments being productive about 90% or about 30% of the time. Per a later analysis, roughly 17,000 TCR beta sequences showed association with HLA alleles at 0.05 false discovery rate.

Although they were nominally healthy when sampled, donors likely had unrecorded immune exposures. Germline V gene lookup returns CDR1 SGHTA and CDR2 FQGNSA. The CDR3 covers 14 residues. Trimming cost V 5 bases and J 4 bases, with 14 bases left between them. The sample was PBMCs. The TCR comes from a man aged 25 to 40 in good health and CMV-seronegative. J is TRBJ1-1 and V is TRBV7-2; perhaps TRBD1 as D (6 bases). CDR3 bases: TGTGCCAGCAGCCCATTTAGGGGGTTCACTGAAGCTTTCTTT. Translating it yields CASSPFRGFTEAFF.